This record covers a single T cell receptor beta chain. This specimen belongs to a study of blood T cell repertoires in COVID-19. As for the study in general: Spain, Italy and the United States supplied samples that represented acute and convalescent COVID-19. T cells, B-cell-depleted T cells, or PBMCs provided the cDNA or gDNA that served as material.

This CDR3 has 17 amino acids. Germline CDR1 SGHNT, CDR2 YYREEE (reference sequence). V shed 0 bases and J shed 0 bases, with 15 bases lying between them. The authors' processing: Reference gene primer amplification gave nucleated cell count estimates. TCRdb's table, derived via immunoSEQ multiplex PCR, lists solely in-frame clones and lacks some. V, J and clone size derive from that table, while D and trimming were established from the DNA sequence. Of about 110,000 clones listed, 75% to 85% were seen once; the top ten hold roughly 10%. The J gene is TRBJ1-2, the V gene TRBV5-4; no reliable D call. The sequenced material came from peripheral blood. This clonotype was sampled from a woman in her 70s with acute or convalescent COVID-19. The CDR3 spells CASSLEYGEDSNYGYTF. In DNA, the CDR3 is TGTGCCAGCAGCTTGGAATACGGGGAAGATTCTAACTATGGCTACACCTTC.